What follows are 21 T cell receptor beta chains derived from one specimen sequenced in a study of spatial heterogeneity in lung cancer. Regarding time point: sample taken at primary tumor resection. TCRdb reanalysed the 5' RACE reads using MiXCR and keeps one entry per CDR3 protein. The data show 200 to 300 distinct CDR3 sequences, approximately 40% seen once. No antigen has been identified for these receptors. Study-wide findings and caveats: Expanded alpha and beta TCR counts within tumors tracked tumor mutation counts.

The sequencing used lung tumor tissue, collected at surgery. The source of these receptors is a male donor with early-stage non-small cell lung cancer.

A word on this clonotype: One junction end does not reproduce the germline sequence, and a read error may be involved. This beta chain is a stray sequence in a library constructed for alpha chains; its clone size is not meaningful. This chain links TRBV28 with TRBJ2-1; TRBD1 might be the D (5 bases). CDR3 length: 16 residues. Germline-derived CDR1 and CDR2 are MDHEN and SYDVKM. This chain's CDR3 is CASIPWGREYYNEQIF. For the CDR3, the DNA is TGTGCCAGCATCCCCTGGGGCAGGGAATACTACAATGAGCAGATCTTC.

A few counts support this clonotype. Found in a library prepared for alpha chains, this beta chain is an off-target read, and its abundance has little meaning. The chain carries TRBV24-1 and TRBJ2-7, with 7 bases lining up with TRBD2. Germline loops: CDR1 KGHDR, CDR2 SFDVKD. V dropped 3 bases and J dropped 3; count of bases not matched to a gene: 10. The CDR3 is 16 residues long. This chain's CDR3 is CATSDELRGSDYEQYF. The CDR3, as DNA: TGTGCCACCAGTGATGAGCTTCGCGGGAGTGACTACGAGCAGTACTTC.

In the case of this clonotype: The size of this beta chain means little, since it is a stray read in a library made for alpha chains. The chain uses TRBV28 and TRBJ2-1; TRBD1 is a possible D gene (5 bases). V lost 7 bases to trimming and J lost 3 bases, with 19 bases between them. CDR1 and CDR2 (germline): MDHEN, SYDVKM. CDR3 length equals 16 residues. CDR3 residues: CASIPWGREYYNEQFF. CDR3 nucleotide sequence: TGTGCCAGCATCCCCTGGGGCAGGGAATACTACAATGAGCAGTTCTTC.

Points on this clonotype: This beta chain is off target for a library built for alpha chains, so its abundance means little. V is TRBV4-3 and J is TRBJ2-1; 7 bases agree with TRBD2. Germline V gene lookup returns CDR1 LGHNA and CDR2 YSLEER. The CDR3 runs 16 residues. With 4 bases clipped from V and 0 bases from J, the junction kept 6 bases outside the gene matches. The CDR3 spells CASSPSSGSSYNEQFF. As DNA, the CDR3 is TGCGCCAGCAGCCCGTCTAGCGGTAGCTCCTACAATGAGCAGTTCTTC.

This clonotype was counted a few times. This beta chain came through as a stray read in a library set up for alpha chains, and its size says little. CDR3: CASSRDINDGYTF. CDR3 coding DNA: TGCGCCAGCAGTCGTGACATCAATGATGGCTACACCTTC. The chain joins TRBV5-1 to TRBJ1-2; D is unclear. Germline CDR1 is SGHRS and CDR2 is YFSETQ. The germline V and J ends were trimmed by 5 bases and 6 bases, with 14 bases remaining between them. There are 13 residues in the CDR3.

This clonotype was counted only a few times. Within a library made for alpha chains, this beta chain is off target, and its count is uninformative. The chain employs TRBV2 and TRBJ2-7; D ambiguous. CDR1 is SNHLY, CDR2 FYNNEI, per germline. CDR3 size: 15 residues. V lost 5 bases to trimming and J lost 0 bases, with 14 bases between them. The CDR3 loop is CASSRQDPSSYEQYF. The CDR3 coding sequence is TGTGCCAGCAGTCGGCAGGACCCAAGCTCCTACGAGCAGTACTTC. The full variable domain, rest sourced from reference TRBV2 and TRBJ2-7, is EPEVTQTPSHQVTQMGQEVILRCVPISNHLYFYWYRQILGQKVEFLVSFYNNEISEKSEIFDDQFSVERPDGSNFTLKIRSTKLEDSAMYFCASSRQDPSSYEQYFGPGTRLTVT.

As to this clonotype: This beta chain is an unintended read in a library built for alpha chains; its size means little. The chain joins TRBV6-6 to TRBJ1-5, with D possibly TRBD1 on 5 matching bases. Per the germline V gene, CDR1 is MNHNY and CDR2 is SVGAGI (reference sequence). Deletions cut 5 bases from V and 4 bases from J, with 21 bases between. This CDR3 comprises 17 residues. Here the CDR3 DNA reads TGTGCCAGCAGTCAATACCGAACCTTCGGGGGAAATCAGCCCCAGCATTTT. Translation: CASSQYRTFGGNQPQHF.

Points on this clonotype: Within a library made for alpha chains, this beta chain is off target, and its count is uninformative. The chain is built from TRBV20-1 and TRBJ2-3; tentative D call: TRBD2 (6 bases). Trimming cost V 5 bases and J 0 bases, with 12 bases left between them. There are 14 residues in the CDR3. Germline lookup yields CDR1 DFQATT and CDR2 SNEGSKA (reference sequence). CDR3 sequence: CSAGLSGSTDTQYF. DNA of the CDR3: TGCAGTGCTGGCCTTAGCGGTAGCACAGATACGCAGTATTTT.

The table lists this clonotype with a few counts. This beta chain is a stray sequence in a library constructed for alpha chains; its clone size is not meaningful. V usage is TRBV20-1 and J usage is TRBJ1-3, with D unclear. CDR1 and CDR2 from the germline V gene are DFQATT and SNEGSKA (reference sequence). V was cut by 6 bases and J by 1 base, with 10 bases left in between. The CDR3 totals 13 residues. The CDR3 sequence: CSASGQSGNTIYF. The DNA for the CDR3 is TGCAGTGCCTCTGGGCAGTCTGGAAACACCATATATTTT.

About this clonotype itself: This beta chain slipped into a library made for alpha chains as a stray read, so its size is not meaningful. This chain joins TRBV5-8 and TRBJ2-3; TRBD1 matches at 12 bases. This CDR3 comprises 15 residues. In germline, CDR1 is SGHTS, CDR2 YDEGEE. The ends lost 4 bases at V and 4 bases at J; junction bases unmatched: 4. The CDR3 region has the DNA TGTGCCAGCAGCCTGGGACAGGGGGCCGCAGATACGCAGTATTTT. This gives the protein CASSLGQGAADTQYF.

With respect to this clonotype: This beta chain turned up in a library designed for alpha chains; as an off-target read, its abundance says little. This chain joins TRBV7-2 and TRBJ2-3, with D tentatively TRBD1 or TRBD2 (5 bases each). The germline CDR1 and CDR2 sequences are SGHTA and FQGNSA. The V gene lost 2 bases and the J gene lost 4 bases, with 10 bases spanning the gap. The CDR3 has 14 amino acids. The CDR3 region is CASSLQGVADTQYF. CDR3 nucleotide sequence: TGTGCCAGCAGCTTACAGGGAGTTGCAGATACGCAGTATTTT.

As regards this clonotype: This beta chain came through as a stray read in a library set up for alpha chains, and its size says little. The gene calls are TRBV20-1 and TRBJ2-1; the D call may be TRBD1 or TRBD2 (5 bases each). Between the trimmed V and J ends, which lost 1 base and 9 bases, there was a span of 7 bases. The CDR3 is 11 residues long. Germline CDR1 reads DFQATT; CDR2 reads SNEGSKA (reference sequence). CDR3 protein: CSARGGVEQFF. The CDR3 nucleotides read TGCAGTGCTAGAGGAGGGGTTGAGCAGTTCTTC.

Comment on this clonotype: Within a library made for alpha chains, this beta chain is off target, and its count is uninformative. V gene TRBV30 combines with J gene TRBJ2-7, with TRBD1 as a possible D gene (5 bases). The CDR3 covers 14 residues. The germline V gene encodes CDR1 GTSNPN and CDR2 SVGIG (reference sequence). The V and J ends lost 0 bases and 1 base respectively, with 10 bases between them. The CDR3 spells CAWSVQGWSYEQYF. The CDR3 coding sequence is TGTGCCTGGAGTGTGCAGGGATGGTCCTACGAGCAGTACTTC. The variable domain in full, with the rest retrieved from reference TRBV30 and TRBJ2-7, is SQTIHQWPATLVQPVGSPLSLECTVEGTSNPNLYWYRQAAGRGLQLLFYSVGIGQISSEVPQNLSASRPQDRQFILSSKKLLLSDSGFYLCAWSVQGWSYEQYFGPGTRLTVT.

This clonotype is termed hyperexpanded. This beta chain came through as a stray read in a library set up for alpha chains, and its size says little. In DNA, the CDR3 is TGTGCCAGCAGCGAGGGACGGGACAGCCCCTACAATGAGCAGTTCTTC. Translation: CASSEGRDSPYNEQFF. V is TRBV9 and J is TRBJ2-1; 7 bases map to TRBD1. CDR1 is SGDLS and CDR2 is YYNGEE in the germline V gene. The J segment lost 2 bases and the V segment lost 3 bases, leaving 8 bases of the junction unmatched. The CDR3 consists of 16 residues.

A word on this clonotype: This beta chain is an unintended read in a library built for alpha chains; its size means little. The rearrangement uses TRBV3-1 and TRBJ2-1; no clear D. Trimming stripped 1 base from V and 2 bases from J, with 12 bases between. This CDR3 has 16 residues. Germline loops: CDR1 LGHDT, CDR2 YNNKEL (reference sequence). CDR3 sequence: CASSQVSAHPYNEQFF. CDR3 nucleotide sequence: TGTGCCAGCAGCCAAGTGTCCGCTCATCCCTACAATGAGCAGTTCTTC.

This clonotype was found a few times. The library was designed around alpha chains, so this beta chain is a stray read whose abundance carries little weight. V usage is TRBV5-1 and J usage is TRBJ1-1; the D is unclear. Between the trimmed V and J ends, which lost 0 bases and 0 bases, there was a span of 6 bases. The CDR3 sequence is 14 residues long. Germline V CDR1 and CDR2: SGHRS, YFSETQ. The CDR3, as DNA: TGCGCCAGCAGCTTGGCCTCCATGAACACTGAAGCTTTCTTT. Its translation is CASSLASMNTEAFF.

About this clonotype itself: This beta chain slipped into a library made for alpha chains as a stray read, so its size is not meaningful. The J gene is TRBJ2-2, the V gene TRBV3-1; TRBD2 aligns across 10 bases. CDR1 LGHDT and CDR2 YNNKEL come from the germline V gene (reference sequence). CDR3 size: 17 residues. V gave up 6 bases and J gave up 7 bases; unmatched junction bases: 14. Here the CDR3 DNA reads TGTGCCAGCAGTCGATTCGGACTAGCGGCAAGGGGCGGGGAGCTGTTTTTT. Its protein is CASSRFGLAARGGELFF.

As for this clonotype: The library was built for alpha chains, so this beta chain is an off-target read and its size means little. The rearrangement uses TRBV19 and TRBJ2-1; 7 bases map to TRBD2. The germline gives CDR1 LNHDA, CDR2 SQIVND (reference sequence). This CDR3 contains 15 residues. The trim removed 3 bases at V and 6 bases at J, leaving 8 bases unmatched. The CDR3, as DNA: TGTGCCAGTAGTATCACCGGGACTACAGGCAATGAGCAGTTCTTC. It yields the protein CASSITGTTGNEQFF.

As concerns this clonotype: This beta chain is an unintended read in a library built for alpha chains; its size means little. The chain joins TRBV19 to TRBJ1-1; no clear D. Germline loops: CDR1 LNHDA, CDR2 SQIVND (reference sequence). Trimming removed 1 base from V and 3 bases from J, with 18 bases in between. This CDR3 is built from 17 residues. CDR3 region: CASSIAQRHPGDTEAFF. DNA of the CDR3: TGTGCCAGTAGTATAGCACAGAGACACCCTGGAGACACTGAAGCTTTCTTT.

On this clonotype: The library was designed around alpha chains, so this beta chain is a stray read whose abundance carries little weight. The CDR3 coding sequence is TGCGCCAGCAGCCAAGATCGACAGGGGGCGCAGGTCGGGGAGCTGTTTTTT. Its translation is CASSQDRQGAQVGELFF. The chain is built from TRBV4-1 and TRBJ2-2, with 10 nucleotides matching TRBD1. With 0 bases clipped from V and 7 bases from J, the junction kept 8 bases outside the gene matches. This CDR3 is 17 amino acids long. CDR1 MGHRA and CDR2 YSYEKL come from the germline V gene.

This clonotype has a handful of counts. This beta chain came through as a stray read in a library set up for alpha chains, and its size says little. This sequence joins TRBV14 and TRBJ1-1, with D uncertain. The length of the CDR3 is 15 residues. Germline V lookup: CDR1 SGHDN, CDR2 FVKESK. Trimming removed 0 bases at V and 1 base at J, with 9 bases between. CDR3 DNA sequence: TGTGCCAGCAGCCAAGATCAGTCAACGAACACTGAAGCTTTCTTT. Its translation: CASSQDQSTNTEAFF.